This T cell receptor beta chain was identified during a study of T cells after yellow fever vaccination. Study-wide findings and caveats: Contaminating bulk clonotypes could be abundant in FACS-sorted repertoires. By day 5 rather than day 15, the secondary response had peaked, though it was weaker. The booster saw the reappearance of most primary-vaccination clones (approximately 97% CD4, about 85% CD8).

This clonotype was observed at least ten times. The antigen is unknown. The trim removed 8 bases at V and 2 bases at J, leaving 6 bases unmatched. Germline lookup yields CDR1 SGHRS and CDR2 YFSETQ. The CDR3 spans 15 residues. In TCRdb, the 5' RACE reads were re-called with MiXCR into one record per CDR3 protein. The sample gives roughly 120,000 distinct CDR3 sequences, 6.5% to 8% of which show up once; roughly 2.6% is in the top ten. V gene TRBV5-1 combines with J gene TRBJ2-6; the match to TRBD2 covers 8 bases. The starting material was CD4+ T cells sorted from PBMCs, obtained about 10 days after the first yellow fever vaccination. The origin of this receptor is a man aged 18 to 30 who received the YFV17D yellow fever vaccine. Here the CDR3 reads CASRTSRAGANVLTF. Here the CDR3 DNA reads TGCGCCAGTCGGACTAGCCGGGCTGGGGCCAACGTCCTGACTTTC.